This entry is about one T cell receptor (beta chain). This record comes from a study of control samples from healthy donors and cancer patients. Sequenced by immunoSEQ multiplex PCR; TCRdb stores in-frame clones only, minus some. Found here are 60,000 to 100,000 clones, approximately 90% of them singletons; the top ten hold roughly 7%. The CDR3 covers 17 residues. CDR1 is SGHTA and CDR2 is FQGTGA in the germline V gene. Trimming removed 0 bases from V and 2 bases from J, with 14 bases in between. The origin of this receptor is a man aged 45-65 years in good health. V usage is TRBV7-3 and J usage is TRBJ2-1, with a weak D call TRBD2 (6 bases). The material sequenced was blood. CDR3 in amino acids: CASSLTPASDPYNEQFF. The CDR3 DNA sequence: TGTGCCAGCAGCTTAACACCCGCTAGCGACCCCTACAATGAGCAGTTCTTC.